Shown below are 12 T cell receptor beta chains from a single sample sequenced in a study of Ad26.COV2.S vaccination and SARS-CoV-2 variants. Produced via immunoSEQ multiplex PCR; TCRdb's table is partial and in-frame only. The table includes fewer than 500,000 clones, roughly 87% detected once. Indicated treatment: roughly 19 received Ad26.COV2.S at low or high dose, single or two shots; about 5 received placebo; per-sample allocation not given. Samples were taken on day 63 after the first vaccine or placebo injection. The sample here was peripheral blood, taken in a trial of Ad26.COV2.S vaccine versus placebo. The receptors were gathered from a person aged 18-60 years who received the Ad26.COV2.S COVID-19 vaccine or a placebo.

The chain joins TRBV28 to TRBJ2-7, with TRBD2 matching over 11 bases. The CDR3 sequence is 12 residues long. J gave up 6 bases and V 7 bases, and 2 bases lay outside the gene matches. CDR1 is MDHEN and CDR2 is SYDVKM in the germline V gene. The CDR3 reads CASMGLAAEQYF. The CDR3 nucleotides are TGTGCCAGCATGGGACTAGCGGCCGAGCAGTACTTC.

The chain combines TRBV6-2 or TRBV6-3 with TRBJ2-5; 10 nucleotides match TRBD2. Germline trimming cut 4 bases from V and 5 bases from J; bases unmatched to any gene: 4. Germline V CDR1 and CDR2: MNHEY, SVGEGT. This CDR3 has 14 amino acids. The CDR3 DNA reads TGTGCCAGCAGTTTAATTAGCGGGAGGGAGACCCAGTACTTC. Protein: CASSLISGRETQYF.

The rearrangement uses TRBV12-3 or TRBV12-4 and TRBJ2-1; D perhaps matches TRBD2 (6 bases). V was shortened by 4 bases and J by 7 bases, with 11 bases between the two germline ends. The CDR3 length is 13 residues. CDR3 DNA sequence: TGTGCCAGCAGTTCTGATGGGGGGAATGAGCAGTTCTTC. Encoded protein: CASSSDGGNEQFF.

The CDR3 is CASSLVRGTEAFF. As DNA, the CDR3 is TGTGCCAGCAGCTTAGTTAGGGGAACTGAAGCTTTCTTT. The genes are TRBV11-3 and TRBJ1-1; a possible D gene is TRBD1 (5 bases). Germline CDR1 and CDR2: SGHNT and YENEEA. This CDR3 has 13 residues. The V end lost 1 base, the J end lost 5 bases, and 8 bases lay between the germline ends. Full variable domain (missing parts from reference TRBV11-3 and TRBJ1-1): EAGVVQSPRYKIIEKKQPVAFWCNPISGHNTLYWYLQNLGQGPELLIRYENEEAVDDSQLPKDRFSAERLKGVDSTLKIQPAELGDSAVYLCASSLVRGTEAFFGQGTRLTVV.

This sequence joins TRBV5-4 and TRBJ2-2; TRBD2 agrees at 14 bases. Germline assignment: CDR1 SGHNT and CDR2 YYREEE (reference sequence). This CDR3 spans 17 amino acids. After removal of 3 bases from V and 4 bases from J, the junction contained 5 bases not matched to a gene. CDR3 protein: CASSWGLAGDGTGELFF. CDR3 DNA sequence: TGTGCCAGCAGCTGGGGACTAGCGGGAGATGGCACCGGGGAGCTGTTTTTT.

The chain couples TRBV5-4 to TRBJ2-5; weak D call: TRBD1 (6 bases). V lost 4 bases, J lost 1 base, and 17 bases lay in between. The germline gives CDR1 SGHNT, CDR2 YYREEE (reference sequence). This CDR3 has 16 residues. The CDR3 nucleotides read TGTGCCAGCAGCCGTCCTGGCCGGGACACCCAAGAGACCCAGTACTTC. Protein product: CASSRPGRDTQETQYF.

CDR3 nucleotides: TGTGCCAGCAGCTTAACCCCAGGGGAACCCTACGAGCAGTACTTC. Protein product: CASSLTPGEPYEQYF. The genes are TRBV7-3 and TRBJ2-7, with D possibly TRBD1 on 6 matching bases. CDR1 and CDR2 (germline): SGHTA, FQGTGA. Trimming took 0 bases from V and 2 from J, leaving 11 bases between them. The CDR3 covers 15 residues.

The rearrangement joins TRBV28 to TRBJ1-6, with TRBD1 matching over 8 bases. There are 14 residues in the CDR3. V dropped 4 bases and J dropped 14; count of bases not matched to a gene: 10. Germline V gene sequence: CDR1 MDHEN, CDR2 SYDVKM. CDR3 bases: TGTGCCAGCAGTTCAGGACAGGGCTCGAAGACCCTCCACTTT. This sequence encodes CASSSGQGSKTLHF.

The chain has TRBV5-5 and TRBJ2-5; TRBD2 matches at 9 bases. The junction had 5 bases not matched to a gene; V was cut back by 4 bases and J by 4 bases. The germline CDR1 and CDR2 sequences are SGHKS and YYEKEE (reference sequence). This CDR3 is built from 14 residues. The CDR3 region has the DNA TGTGCCAGCAGCGAAGCGGGAGGTGGAGAGACCCAGTACTTC. Its translation: CASSEAGGGETQYF.

The chain combines TRBV7-9 with TRBJ2-4; possible D gene TRBD1, 6 bases. There are 15 residues in the CDR3. V was pared by 0 bases and J by 9 bases, with 15 bases between. CDR1 is SEHNR and CDR2 is FQNEAQ in the germline V gene (reference sequence). Written as DNA, the CDR3 is TGTGCCAGCAGCTTAGCTGGGGCAGGGGTGGCCATTCAGTACTTC. Protein product: CASSLAGAGVAIQYF.

Notes on this clone: At one of its ends the junction is not consistent with the germline gene, which may arise from a read error. The rearrangement links TRBV7-9 to TRBJ2-7, with D perhaps being TRBD1 or TRBD2 (5 bases each). This CDR3 has 11 amino acids. CDR1 is SEHNR and CDR2 is FQNEAQ in the germline V gene (reference sequence). This CDR3 reads CASSLDGGGSF. As DNA, the CDR3 is TGTGCCAGCAGCCTAGACGGTGGGGGAAGCTTC.

This clone was seen a single time. J is TRBJ2-1 and V is TRBV5-4, with D possibly TRBD1 on 6 matching bases. Trimming left V 3 bases short and J 8 bases short, with 12 bases between. This CDR3 has 13 residues. Looked up from germline, CDR1 is SGHNT and CDR2 is YYREEE (reference sequence). The CDR3 loop is CASSSGTRDEQFF. The CDR3 nucleotides read TGTGCCAGCAGCTCCGGGACACGAGATGAGCAGTTCTTC.